These T cell receptor beta chains were read from a single sample in a study of CD8 T cells in ankylosing spondylitis. MiXCR, applied by TCRdb to the 5' RACE reads, yields one record per CDR3 protein. The sample carries some 270,000 distinct CDR3 sequences, about 20% recorded once. The sequenced sample consisted of blood, either unsorted or a sorted T cell fraction (not recorded which). The source is a male donor with ankylosing spondylitis or in good health (not recorded which). The CDR3 runs from the conserved cysteine through the conserved F or W. Fields, in order: D gene, J gene, V gene, clone size, CDR3 protein, CDR3 DNA. The D gene is left open where the match is weak. Some rows mark clone size as missing; the rest say once, few, many or name a class of expanded clone.

- TRBJ2-2 TRBV20-1 few CSARDRLSGELFF TGCAGTGCTAGAGATCGACTATCCGGGGAGCTGTTTTTT
- TRBJ2-3 TRBV20-1 few CSAKPGAGDTDTQYF TGCAGTGCCAAACCGGGGGCGGGAGACACAGATACGCAGTATTTT
- TRBJ2-7 TRBV6-5 many CASSWDATYEQYF TGTGCCAGCAGTTGGGACGCCACCTACGAGCAGTACTTC
- TRBJ1-2 TRBV6-1 - CASRETGLGNYGYTF TGTGCCAGCAGGGAAACAGGGCTGGGGAACTATGGCTACACCTTC
TRBD1 TRBJ2-1 TRBV11-3 - CASSLVGQPLGSNEQFF TGTGCCAGCAGCTTAGTGGGACAGCCCTTAGGGTCCAATGAGCAGTTCTTC
- TRBJ2-1 TRBV5-5 - CASSYTETPDEQFF TGTGCCAGCAGCTATACAGAAACCCCGGATGAGCAGTTCTTC
- TRBJ2-7 TRBV3-1 few CASSQVRRDEQYF TGTGCCAGCAGCCAAGTAAGACGCGACGAGCAGTACTTC
- TRBJ1-5 TRBV24-1 few CATSDRTANQPQHF TGTGCCACCAGTGATCGGACTGCGAATCAGCCCCAGCATTTT
- TRBJ1-1 TRBV18 few CASSPPGGTEAFF TGTGCCAGCTCACCACCGGGGGGGACTGAAGCTTTCTTT
TRBD2 TRBJ2-7 TRBV3-1 - CATSLQTVTSGLPYEQYF TGTGCCACCAGCCTTCAGACAGTGACTAGCGGGTTACCCTACGAGCAGTACTTC
TRBD1 TRBJ2-1 TRBV29-1 few CSVESGIGTGFDEQFF TGCAGCGTTGAAAGTGGAATAGGGACAGGGTTCGATGAGCAGTTCTTC
- TRBJ1-1 TRBV5-6 few CASSLGVREPNTEAFF TGTGCCAGCAGCTTGGGGGTGCGGGAACCGAACACTGAAGCTTTCTTT
- TRBJ1-1 TRBV4-1 few CASSQVPRDSTEAFF TGCGCCAGCAGCCAAGTGCCCAGGGATTCCACTGAAGCTTTCTTT
- TRBJ2-7 TRBV7-9 few CASSHKDFTYEQYF TGTGCCAGCAGCCATAAAGATTTTACCTACGAGCAGTACTTC
TRBD2 TRBJ2-7 TRBV9 few CASSPHGLADEQYF TGTGCCAGCAGCCCCCACGGACTAGCCGACGAGCAGTACTTC
TRBD2 TRBJ2-3 TRBV9 - CASSVGTSLGTDTQYF TGTGCCAGCAGCGTGGGGACTAGCCTGGGCACAGATACGCAGTATTTT
TRBD2 TRBJ2-1 TRBV20-1 - CSAERGLNEQFF TGCAGTGCTGAGCGGGGCCTTAATGAGCAGTTCTTC
- TRBJ2-7 TRBV7-6 few CASSALSQPLEQYF TGTGCCAGCAGCGCTCTCTCACAGCCCCTGGAGCAGTACTTC
TRBD2 TRBJ2-7 TRBV20-1 - CSARDLLAGGDEQYF TGCAGTGCTAGAGATCTTCTAGCGGGAGGGGACGAGCAGTACTTC
- TRBJ2-7 TRBV12-3/TRBV12-4 many CASSLGATYEQYF TGTGCCAGCAGTTTAGGGGCTACCTACGAGCAGTACTTC
TRBD2 TRBJ2-3 TRBV29-1 - CSVEAGATDTQYF TGCAGCGTTGAGGCGGGAGCCACAGATACGCAGTATTTT
- TRBJ2-2 TRBV27 - CASSHVGTANTGELFF TGTGCCAGCAGTCACGTCGGGACGGCGAACACCGGGGAGCTGTTTTTT
- TRBJ1-4 TRBV24-1 - CATSDTGEKLFF TGTGCCACCAGTGACACCGGTGAAAAACTGTTTTTT